Sequencing of this TCR beta chain was carried out in a study of T-cell memory formation after mild COVID-19. This clonotype was seen a handful of times. The length of the CDR3 is 15 residues. V shed 7 bases and J 4 bases; nucleotides not matched to a gene: 7. The germline gives CDR1 SGHTA, CDR2 FQGNSA. In TCRdb, the 5' RACE reads were re-called with MiXCR into one record per CDR3 protein. Among under 450,000 distinct CDR3 sequences, roughly 14% were seen once, and the ten largest hold 22%. The sequenced sample consisted of PBMCs or a T cell subset sorted from them (not recorded which). This clonotype was obtained from a man aged 18 to 35 who had mild COVID-19 (a few samples of this study predate the infection). Cell type and time point are not known. The chain is built from TRBV7-2 and TRBJ2-1, with 10 bases identical to TRBD2. CDR3: CASTQRGGRYNEQFF. The CDR3 DNA is TGTGCCAGCACTCAGCGGGGGGGCCGGTACAATGAGCAGTTCTTC.